What follows is one T cell receptor beta chain and its context. The sample originates from a study of T-cell memory formation after mild COVID-19. A single record per CDR3 protein comes from TCRdb applying MiXCR to the 5' RACE reads. Here the sample spans about 340,000 distinct CDR3 sequences, 10% to 15% being singletons. CDR3 length: 15 residues. Germline CDR1 DFQATT, CDR2 SNEGSKA (reference sequence). V gave up 3 bases and J gave up 4 bases, with 16 bases separating them. This TCR was recovered from a man between 18 and 29 years old who had mild COVID-19 (a few samples of this study predate the infection). Cell type and time point are not known. The chain links TRBV20-1 to TRBJ2-1; maybe TRBD2 (6 bases). The sequencing input was PBMCs or a T cell subset sorted from them (not recorded which). CDR3 sequence reads: CSASIGNSGYNEQFF. In nucleotides, the CDR3 is TGCAGTGCTAGTATTGGGAATAGCGGATACAATGAGCAGTTCTTC.